This T cell receptor beta chain was identified in a study of T cell responses to AZD1222 COVID-19 vaccine. Study observations and caveats: Among vaccine-associated CD4 TCRs, coverage spanned spike, with dominance at 160-218 and 743-854. Recipients of AZD1222 seropositive at baseline numbered only 6 or 7. Once two AZD1222 doses were given, Spike-specific TCR breadth and depth went up. The donor group comprised mostly white British people and more females; the analysis possibly underestimated clonal diversity.

Turning to this clone: Its antigen remains unidentified.

In germline, CDR1 is SGDLS, CDR2 YYNGEE. This CDR3 has 20 residues. Trimming removed 1 base at V and 6 bases at J, with 29 bases between. Only in-frame clones appear in the TCRdb table, and some are missing; sequencing was by immunoSEQ multiplex PCR. The repertoire holds some 130,000 clones, with 92% as singletons. The receptor was isolated from an adult in good health. The rearrangement joins TRBV9 to TRBJ2-1, with a weak D call TRBD1 (6 bases). The sample consisted of peripheral blood, taken on day 0 of AZD1222 vaccination. CDR3 sequence reads: CASSVNPLSSVRGSSNEQFF. CDR3 DNA sequence: TGTGCCAGCAGCGTAAACCCCTTGAGTTCTGTAAGGGGGAGTAGCAATGAGCAGTTCTTC.